A selection of T cell receptor beta chains follows, all from one sample in a study of cytomegalovirus exposure and HLA in healthy donors. Some clones are missing from TCRdb's copy, which holds only in-frame ones; the method was immunoSEQ multiplex PCR. The sample shows around 120,000 clones, 80% of them seen only once. Specimen: PBMCs. The receptors were sampled from a man between 25 and 39 years old in good health and CMV-seronegative. Each CDR3 is given with its conserved first and last residue. Each record gives: V gene, D gene, clone size, J gene, CDR3 DNA, CDR3 protein. A D gene is named only where the DNA matches it firmly. Some rows mark clone size as missing; the rest say once, few, many or name a class of expanded clone.

TRBV14,TRBD2,.,TRBJ2-7,TGTGCCAGCAGCCAAACGGGACTAGCGGGTTATGCCTACGAGCAGTACTTC,CASSQTGLAGYAYEQYF
TRBV2,TRBD1,.,TRBJ1-5,TGTGCCAGCAGTGAAGCGTCAGGGGGTTCACAGCCCCAGCATTTT,CASSEASGGSQPQHF
TRBV5-5,TRBD2,few,TRBJ2-5,TGTGCCAGCAGCAAAACGTTCCGGGACGGGGGGGAGACCCAGTACTTC,CASSKTFRDGGETQYF
TRBV6-6,.,.,TRBJ2-1,TGTGCCAGCTTTAGTGAATACAATGAGCAGTTCTTC,CASFSEYNEQFF
TRBV19,.,.,TRBJ1-1,TGTGCCAGTAGTATTCAGGGGCTCGGGAACACTGAAGCTTTCTTT,CASSIQGLGNTEAFF
TRBV28,.,.,TRBJ2-7,TGTGCCAGCAGTTTACGGGACAACTCCTACGAGCAGTACTTC,CASSLRDNSYEQYF
TRBV30,TRBD2,.,TRBJ2-2,TGTGCCTGGAGTCCGGGACTAACCACCGGGGAGCTGTTTTTT,CAWSPGLTTGELFF
TRBV15,TRBD1,.,TRBJ2-7,TGTGCCACCAGCAGGACAGGGCGCGAGCAGTACTTC,CATSRTGREQYF
TRBV19,.,.,TRBJ2-2,TGTGCCAGTAGTTGGGACACCTCGAACACCGGGGAGCTGTTTTTT,CASSWDTSNTGELFF
TRBV5-4,.,.,TRBJ2-7,TGTGCCAGCAGCTTCGGCACAGCCTACGAGCAGTACTTC,CASSFGTAYEQYF
TRBV9,.,.,TRBJ1-3,TGTGCCAGCAGCGTAGTGGTAGACTCTGGAAACACCATATATTTT,CASSVVVDSGNTIYF
TRBV7-7,TRBD2,.,TRBJ2-5,TGTGCCAGCAGCTTAGCACTAGCGGGAGCGGAGACCCAGTACTTC,CASSLALAGAETQYF
TRBV5-6,.,once,TRBJ1-3,TGTGCCAGCAGCTTCGCAGGGTCGGCTGGAAACACCATATATTTT,CASSFAGSAGNTIYF
TRBV7-9,TRBD1,.,TRBJ1-2,TGTGCCAGCAGCTTAGTACCCAGGGGGACGAGCTATGGCTACACCTTC,CASSLVPRGTSYGYTF
TRBV28,TRBD2,few,TRBJ2-7,TGTGCCACTACTAGCGGGAGCTCCTACGAGCAGTACTTC,CATTSGSSYEQYF
TRBV4-3,.,.,TRBJ2-2,TGCGCCAGCAGCCAAACAGGGTCGGGCGCCGGGGAGCTGTTTTTT,CASSQTGSGAGELFF
TRBV6-1,TRBD1,.,TRBJ1-1,TGTGCCAGCAGTGAAGGCGACAGGGGATTCACTGAAGCTTTCTTT,CASSEGDRGFTEAFF
TRBV27,.,.,TRBJ2-5,TGTGCCAGCAGTTTCCGGGACTCCGCCCAGTACTTC,CASSFRDSAQYF
TRBV7-9,TRBD1,.,TRBJ2-7,TGTGCCAGCAGCTTAGGGACAGGTTCCTACGAGCAGTACTTC,CASSLGTGSYEQYF
TRBV19,.,.,TRBJ2-7,TGTGCCAGTAGTATAGCGGGGACTGCCTACGAGCAGTACTTC,CASSIAGTAYEQYF
TRBV2,.,.,TRBJ1-2,TGTGCCAGCAGTTCAGGGGCCAGCTATGGCTACACCTTC,CASSSGASYGYTF
TRBV28,.,few,TRBJ1-1,TGTGCCAGCAGTTTGGGCCGTATTGACACTGAAGCTTTCTTT,CASSLGRIDTEAFF
TRBV4-1,.,.,TRBJ2-3,TGCGCCAGCAGCCAAGTTAGCGCCACAGATACGCAGTATTTT,CASSQVSATDTQYF
TRBV10-3,.,.,TRBJ1-1,TGTGCCATCAGTGAAGGGGGTCGGACTGAAGCTTTCTTT,CAISEGGRTEAFF
TRBV25-1,TRBD1,.,TRBJ2-7,TGTGCCAGCTCTAAGACAGGGGGCTCTAGCGAGCAGTACTTC,CASSKTGGSSEQYF
TRBV19,.,.,TRBJ2-5,TGTGCCAGTAGTATCACAGCCGCCCGGGAGACCCAGTACTTC,CASSITAARETQYF
TRBV28,.,.,TRBJ1-1,TGTGCCAGCAGTTTCTGGCTGAACACTGAAGCTTTCTTT,CASSFWLNTEAFF
TRBV10-2,TRBD1,.,TRBJ1-2,TGCGCCAGCAGAAGACAGGGCCCTGTCGACTATGGCTACACCTTC,CASRRQGPVDYGYTF
TRBV2,.,.,TRBJ2-5,TGTGCCAGCAACACCCAAGAGACCCAGTACTTC,CASNTQETQYF
TRBV28,.,.,TRBJ1-5,TGTGCCAGCAGCATCAGGGCTAGCAATCAGCCCCAGCATTTT,CASSIRASNQPQHF
TRBV4-3,.,.,TRBJ2-1,TGCGCCAGCAGCCAAGATGACAGCTACAATGAGCAGTTCTTC,CASSQDDSYNEQFF
TRBV9,TRBD2,.,TRBJ2-1,TGTGCCAGCACGAGGGGCCCTAGCGGCTCCTACAATGAGCAGTTCTTC,CASTRGPSGSYNEQFF
TRBV28,TRBD1,.,TRBJ2-6,TGTGCCAGCCTCAACAGGGGGCTGAGAAATGGGGCCAACGTCCTGACTTTC,CASLNRGLRNGANVLTF